A single sample is the source of the 15 T cell receptor beta chains below, sequenced in a study of blood T cell repertoires in COVID-19. Only in-frame clones appear in the TCRdb table, and some are missing; sequencing was by immunoSEQ multiplex PCR. The table includes roughly 140,000 clones, over 70% detected once. The sample consisted of PBMCs or T cells enriched from blood (not recorded which). The receptors were sampled from a man aged 45 to 65 in a cohort exposed to, infected with or recovered from COVID-19 (not recorded which).

V is TRBV9 and J is TRBJ2-1; TRBD1 aligns across 9 bases. Germline V gives CDR1 SGDLS, CDR2 YYNGEE. After removal of 1 base from V and 5 bases from J, the junction contained 1 base not matched to a gene. This CDR3 has 14 amino acids. CDR3 sequence reads: CASSVRTGDNEQFF. CDR3 in DNA: TGTGCCAGCAGCGTACGGACAGGGGACAATGAGCAGTTCTTC.

This clone came up once. The V call is TRBV7-9, the J call TRBJ1-6; D unresolved. The CDR3 contains 15 residues. Trimming removed 1 base from V and 0 bases from J, with 4 bases in between. Germline loops: CDR1 SEHNR, CDR2 FQNEAQ (reference sequence). CDR3 sequence: CASSLGSSYNSPLHF. The CDR3 DNA is TGTGCCAGCAGCTTAGGTAGCTCCTATAATTCACCCCTCCACTTT.

The V gene is TRBV7-2, the J gene TRBJ2-1; 8 positions match TRBD2. This CDR3 is built from 15 residues. V gave up 1 base and J gave up 5 bases; unmatched junction bases: 4. Germline CDR1 SGHTA, CDR2 FQGNSA. The CDR3 coding sequence is TGTGCCAGCAGCTTAGGACTAGCGACGGACAATGAGCAGTTCTTC. It is translated as CASSLGLATDNEQFF.

The genes are TRBV4-3 and TRBJ1-5; 7 bases align to TRBD1. The CDR3 runs to 15 residues. Germline assignment: CDR1 LGHNA and CDR2 YSLEER. Unmatched junction bases numbered 0, after V lost 0 bases and J lost 1 base. The DNA of the CDR3 is TGCGCCAGCAGCCAAGAGGGACAGAGCAATCAGCCCCAGCATTTT. Its protein product is CASSQEGQSNQPQHF.

V is TRBV15 and J is TRBJ2-3; 9 bases fit TRBD2. CDR3 length: 13 residues. Losses at the gene ends were 3 bases for V and 8 bases for J; bases not matched to a gene: 3. The germline V gene has CDR1 LNHNV and CDR2 YYDKDF (reference sequence). The CDR3 DNA is TGTGCCACCAGCAGTATAGCGGGAGCTACGCAGTATTTT. Translation: CATSSIAGATQYF.

The V gene is TRBV11-2, the J gene TRBJ2-1, with 9 bases that match TRBD1. The length of the CDR3 is 18 residues. CDR1 is SGHAT, CDR2 FQNNGV, per germline. The J segment lost 2 bases and the V segment lost 0 bases, leaving 8 bases of the junction unmatched. The CDR3 region has the DNA TGTGCCAGCAGCTTAGACCCCAGGGACAGGGTGGCCTACAATGAGCAGTTCTTC. Translating it yields CASSLDPRDRVAYNEQFF.

The V and J genes are TRBV5-4 and TRBJ2-7; 7 bases are shared with TRBD1. V lost 0 bases and J lost 2; bases outside the gene matches: 5. Germline assignment: CDR1 SGHNT and CDR2 YYREEE (reference sequence). There are 15 residues in the CDR3. Written as DNA, the CDR3 is TGTGCCAGCAGCTTGGCGGGACAGTATACCTACGAGCAGTACTTC. As protein: CASSLAGQYTYEQYF.

The V and J genes are TRBV10-3 and TRBJ1-2; D is possibly TRBD1 (6 bases). Germline-derived CDR1 and CDR2 are ENHRY and SYGVKD. CDR3 length equals 13 residues. Trimming removed 7 bases at V and 7 bases at J, with 16 bases between. The CDR3 coding sequence is TGTGCCATCAATCTAACAGGGCTGGGTGGCTACACCTTC. Encoded protein: CAINLTGLGGYTF.

The chain is built from TRBV7-9 and TRBJ1-6, with 10 bases identical to TRBD1. J lost 10 bases, V lost 4 bases, and 7 bases had no gene match. The CDR3 covers 15 residues. Germline CDR1 reads SEHNR; CDR2 reads FQNEAQ (reference sequence). CDR3 DNA: TGTGCCAGCAGCTCCACCGGGACAGGGGACTCACCCCTCCACTTT. Protein: CASSSTGTGDSPLHF.

The chain recombines TRBV5-1 with TRBJ2-4, with TRBD2 matching 7 bases. The CDR3 covers 14 residues. V dropped 5 bases and J dropped 7; count of bases not matched to a gene: 9. Looked up from germline, CDR1 is SGHRS and CDR2 is YFSETQ. CDR3 sequence reads: CASSARPGGNIQYF. CDR3 nucleotide sequence: TGCGCCAGCAGTGCCAGGCCGGGGGGTAACATTCAGTACTTC.

This chain connects TRBV6-5 to TRBJ2-3; the match to TRBD2 covers 12 bases. CDR3 length: 16 residues. From germline, CDR1 is MNHEY and CDR2 SVGAGI. Losses at the gene ends were 4 bases for V and 4 bases for J; bases not matched to a gene: 6. As DNA, the CDR3 is TGTGCCAGCAGTTTCCTAGCGGGGGGGCGCCCAGATACGCAGTATTTT. It is translated as CASSFLAGGRPDTQYF.

CDR3 sequence reads: CASSLPGGEQYF. The CDR3 nucleotides are TGTGCCAGCAGCCTACCGGGGGGAGAGCAGTACTTC. The chain couples TRBV11-3 to TRBJ2-7; 7 bases agree with TRBD2. The germline V gene has CDR1 SGHNT and CDR2 YENEEA. CDR3 length equals 12 residues. V dropped 5 bases and J dropped 7; count of bases not matched to a gene: 5.

In this sample, this clone turned up once. This chain uses TRBV30 with TRBJ1-3; no definite D call. Trimming pared 4 bases from V and 3 bases from J, leaving 4 bases between. The germline CDR1 and CDR2 sequences are GTSNPN and SVGIG (reference sequence). This CDR3 has 11 amino acids. CDR3 bases: TGTGCCTGGACTTTTGGAAACACCATATATTTT. Protein sequence: CAWTFGNTIYF.

This clone has more than one count but fewer than ten. The chain has TRBV13 and TRBJ2-2; 9 bases map to TRBD1. Losses at the gene ends were 5 bases for V and 6 bases for J; bases not matched to a gene: 13. The length of the CDR3 is 17 residues. Germline CDR1 PRHDT, CDR2 FYEKMQ (reference sequence). The CDR3 region has the DNA TGTGCCAGCAGCGCCCGAGGACAGGGGAAACATGCCGGGGAGCTGTTTTTT. Its translation is CASSARGQGKHAGELFF.

The V gene is TRBV6-5, the J gene TRBJ2-2, with 8 nucleotides matching TRBD1. V shed 6 bases, J shed 7 bases, and the junction held 4 bases outside the gene matches. The CDR3 is 13 residues long. Germline values: CDR1 MNHEY, CDR2 SVGAGI. CDR3 nucleotides: TGTGCCAGCAGGGACAGGGAAGGCGGGGAGCTGTTTTTT. Its protein product is CASRDREGGELFF.